The clone carrying this T cell receptor (beta chain) was recorded only once. Its antigen is currently unknown. As for the donors, each was a healthy bone marrow donor. This sample was included in a study of cytomegalovirus exposure and HLA in healthy donors. This PCR relied on a set of 60 Vbeta primers and 13 Jbeta primers. This table comes from immunoSEQ multiplex PCR, and its TCRdb copy is limited to in-frame clones, with some not included. The repertoire holds 150,000 to 200,000 clones, about 80% seen once, with roughly 10% in the top ten. V lost 4 bases to trimming and J lost 4 bases, with 11 bases between them. This CDR3 region has 14 residues. Germline values: CDR1 SGHRS, CDR2 YFSETQ. Study findings and constraints: As a later analysis revealed, the rate of TCR association differed by HLA locus, with DRB1 most and HLA-C fewest. Association of a missense DCLRE1C variant with TCR beta V- and J-gene trimming was reported in a later analysis. Beyond CMV serostatus, there was no information to go on about immune exposure.

V gene TRBV5-1 combines with J gene TRBJ1-4; the D gene is possibly TRBD1 (5 bases). Input material: PBMCs. The origin of this receptor is a man between 18 and 35 years old in good health and CMV-seropositive. CDR3 nucleotide sequence: TGCGCCAGCAGCCAGGACACACTTAATGAAAAACTGTTTTTT. Its translation: CASSQDTLNEKLFF.